The present T cell receptor (beta chain) was sequenced within a study of cytomegalovirus exposure and HLA in healthy donors. Germline values: CDR1 MGHDK, CDR2 SYGVNS. The CDR3 consists of 15 residues. V lost 7 bases and J lost 5, with 19 bases in between. PCR primers comprised 60 Vbeta and 13 Jbeta primers. Study processing details: Roughly 11 million shared chains were among 65 million to 85 million unique TCR beta chains counted in a later analysis. Sequencing used immunoSEQ multiplex PCR; TCRdb keeps in-frame clones, though not all of them. V and J calls plus clone size are reproduced from that table; the DNA served to infer D and trimming. The sample carries around 150,000 clones, about 80% recorded once. About this clone itself: Its antigen is undetermined.

Regarding the study as a whole: Reported performance of the classifier showed diagnosis of cytomegalovirus status with high specificity and sensitivity.

This chain connects TRBV25-1 to TRBJ2-3; TRBD1 might be the D (7 bases). The receptor comes from a woman in her fifties or sixties in good health and CMV-seronegative. The sample comprised PBMCs. CDR3 region: CASTENRGGKDTQYF. The CDR3 DNA follows: TGTGCCAGCACCGAAAACAGGGGCGGGAAAGATACGCAGTATTTT.